The following is a T cell receptor beta chain sequence with its context. Its matching antigen is unknown. The protocol was immunoSEQ multiplex PCR, while the TCRdb copy is restricted to in-frame clones and leaves out a portion. This table has about 120,000 clones, more than 90% appearing once. The record originates from a study of T cell responses to AZD1222 COVID-19 vaccine. Study results and limitations: The reported proportion of spike-specific TCRs targeting unmutated variant regions was nearly half. Clonal diversity may have been underestimated in mostly white British donors.

Investigators merged groups given second doses at roughly 4 or roughly 12 weeks. Trimming cost V 2 bases and J 4 bases, with 11 bases left between them. This CDR3 region has 14 residues. From germline, CDR1 is SNHLY and CDR2 FYNNEI. The source of this sequence is an adult who received the AZD1222 COVID-19 vaccine. V gene TRBV2 combines with J gene TRBJ1-2; weak D call: TRBD1 (5 bases). Specimen: peripheral blood, collected 28 days after the second AZD1222 dose. CDR3 in DNA: TGTGCCAGCAGTGAAACGGGGGTGAGCTATGGCTACACCTTC. Translated: CASSETGVSYGYTF.